This TCR beta chain was recovered during a study of blood T cells in healthy people across ages (dated by TCRdb to between 2015 and 2016). Study-wide context: Template switching captured roughly one uniquely barcoded TCR beta cDNA molecule per two T cells in model experiments. Age-related changes in TCR beta repertoire diversity were measured in the study by deep sequencing normalized with unique cDNA molecular identifiers. Donors were grouped into four age groups: young (average roughly 16 years), middle-aged (around 39), aged (62) and long-lived (just over 80). To avoid experimental bias, donors of different ages were distributed randomly across sequencing lanes. For two donors (one aged 18 to 29 and one aged 80 or older), the study analyzed two additional independent replicas of 1 million unique cDNA reads from the same blood draw.

V and J are truncated by 7 bases and 13 bases respectively, leaving an intervening sequence of 23 bases. CDR1 DFQATT and CDR2 SNEGSKA were looked up in the germline V gene (reference sequence). The CDR3 measures 13 amino acids from cysteine to phenylalanine. The only DNA kept is the CDR3, 39 bases in frame from the first base. On this clonotype: Its antigen is still unknown. This clone may be a read error of a much larger clone one base away.

Libraries came from 5' RACE. TCRdb records Illumina HiSeq 2500 as the sequencer. A second about 6 to 11 cycle PCR used a sample-barcoded 5' primer and a J-beta primer mix. A template-switch 5' adaptor carrying 12 random nucleotides introduced a unique molecular identifier onto each TCR beta cDNA molecule. Each sample yielded at least 2.5 million CDR3-containing paired-end reads. First-strand cDNA synthesis was performed from all RNA using the Mint cDNA synthesis kit, with priming by a TRBC-specific oligonucleotide. After uracil-DNA glycosylase treatment, a first 18-cycle PCR used universal primers M1SS and BC2_uni_R on all cDNA. Concerning the study's data processing: For normalization, 1 million high-quality reads, each with a distinct molecular identifier, were randomly selected from each sample. Reads with shared molecular identifiers were discarded instead of being binned into consensus sequences. MiTCR, run with a Q25 quality threshold and the strictest error-elimination algorithm, handled CDR3 identification, clonotype clustering and error correction. A nonparametric unseen species model with Euler transformation was used to estimate a lower bound on total TCR beta diversity. TCRdb took the public reads, trimmed them with fastp at Q25, ran MiXCR for clone calling and kept in-frame beta chains. Duplicate CDR3 protein sequences are folded into a single record with the most common DNA and genes. The V and J calls were not made by the authors but by TCRdb's processing. In this sample the table shows approximately 1,100,000 distinct CDR3 sequences, 40% to 50% of which occur a single time. Over 15% of the sample lies in the top ten.

Results and caveats for the whole study, not just this receptor: A strong correlation was found between observed TCR beta diversity and the percentage of naive T cells measured by flow cytometry. The long-lived group showed more naive CD4+ T cells, fewer expanded clones and increased TCR diversity than the aged group, suggesting age selection. Estimates of total diversity from one million sequenced T cells were regarded as lower bounds and underestimates. As age increased, observed TCR beta diversity per million T cells dropped in a roughly linear way, and a significant reduction was already evident by age about 40. Because the CMV infection status of the donors was unknown, age-related changes in expanded clonotypes may potentially have been confounded. Conclusive comparison of naive and antigen-experienced compartments was prevented by the profiling of bulk unsorted PBMCs.

The donors were some 36 Caucasian individuals from Russia, aged roughly 6 to 100 years, who were systemically healthy. Each donor gave approximately 9.3 milliliters of peripheral blood, collected into EDTA-treated Vacutainer tubes. PBMCs were isolated by Ficoll-Paque density-gradient centrifugation, with at least 6 million obtained per sample. Total RNA was extracted from PBMCs with Trizol reagent, with at least 6 micrograms obtained per sample. The percentages of naive CD45RAhigh/CD27high T cells were determined by flow cytometry on a PBMC aliquot from every donor. The receptor chain draws on TRBV20-1 and TRBJ2-4, with the D gene tentatively TRBD1 or TRBD2, based on 6 matching bases in each. Sequenced input: blood. This sequence originates from a woman aged 60-70 years in good health. The DNA is as follows: TGCAGTGGAAGTTTCGGGGGCTCCTACAAGCAGTACTTC. This encodes CSGSFGGSYKQYF.